This entry lists 24 T cell receptor beta chains sequenced from one sample in a study of blood T cell repertoires in COVID-19. The table came from immunoSEQ multiplex PCR; TCRdb's copy has only in-frame clones and leaves some out. The data show about 42,000 clones, roughly 80% seen once. The sample consisted of peripheral blood. The origin of the receptors is a woman in her seventies with acute or convalescent COVID-19.

The chain couples TRBV15 to TRBJ2-5; 12 nucleotides align to TRBD1. Germline-derived CDR1 and CDR2 are LNHNV and YYDKDF (reference sequence). The CDR3 has 16 amino acids. The V segment lost 6 bases and the J segment 3 bases; nucleotides outside the gene matches: 8. In nucleotides, the CDR3 is TGTGCCACCAGAACAACCGGGACAGGGGGCGAAGAGACCCAGTACTTC. It translates to CATRTTGTGGEETQYF.

The chain has TRBV6-5 and TRBJ2-2; TRBD2 might be the D (5 bases). The CDR3 has 15 residues. The V gene lost 2 bases and the J gene lost 4 bases, with 11 bases spanning the gap. Germline-derived CDR1 and CDR2 are MNHEY and SVGAGI. The CDR3: CASSYGRAGTGELFF. CDR3 in DNA: TGTGCCAGCAGTTACGGCCGGGCGGGCACCGGGGAGCTGTTTTTT.

The rearrangement uses TRBV7-2 and TRBJ2-2; D is possibly TRBD2 (6 bases). V dropped 5 bases and J dropped 0 bases, with 13 bases sitting between them. The CDR3 is 16 residues long. Germline V gene data show CDR1 as SGHTA and CDR2 as FQGNSA. CDR3 sequence: CASSLGRLTNTGELFF. For the CDR3, the DNA is TGTGCCAGCAGCCTGGGGAGGCTTACGAACACCGGGGAGCTGTTTTTT.

The chain joins TRBV10-2 to TRBJ2-4, with D tentatively TRBD1 (5 bases). The V end lost 4 bases, the J end lost 0 bases, and 7 bases lay between the germline ends. CDR3 size: 14 residues. Germline V gene data show CDR1 as WSHSY and CDR2 as SAAADI. The CDR3 sequence: CASSATVAKNIQYF. For the CDR3, the DNA is TGCGCCAGCAGTGCGACAGTAGCCAAAAACATTCAGTACTTC.

The chain carries TRBV10-2 and TRBJ1-1; the D is unclear. V lost 10 bases and J 5 bases, leaving 14 bases between the germline ends. Per germline, CDR1 WSHSY and CDR2 SAAADI. CDR3 length equals 12 residues. DNA for the CDR3: TGCGCCACCACTATGAGGTGGACTGAAGCTTTCTTT. Translating it yields CATTMRWTEAFF.

The chain has TRBV19 and TRBJ1-5, with 9 bases matching TRBD1. This CDR3 has 15 residues. Germline V lookup: CDR1 LNHDA, CDR2 SQIVND (reference sequence). V lost 5 bases, J lost 3 bases, and 5 bases stayed unmatched. CDR3 region: CASSSTGGNNQPQHF. The DNA for the CDR3 is TGTGCCAGTAGTTCGACAGGGGGTAACAATCAGCCCCAGCATTTT.

This clone was seen a single time. The chain links TRBV11-2 to TRBJ2-7; D uncertain. The CDR3 totals 13 residues. Germline CDR1 is SGHAT and CDR2 is FQNNGV. V was shortened by 5 bases and J by 3 bases, with 11 bases between the two germline ends. The CDR3 DNA reads as TGTGCCAGCAGCCGGAACAGCCTCTACGAGCAGTACTTC. It is translated as CASSRNSLYEQYF.

The genes are TRBV5-1 and TRBJ1-1, with a weak D call TRBD1 (6 bases). CDR1 and CDR2 (germline): SGHRS, YFSETQ. The V end lost 1 base, the J end lost 2 bases, and 15 bases lay between the germline ends. The CDR3 is made up of 16 amino acids. The CDR3, as DNA: TGCGCCAGCAGCTTGTATACCCTAGGGGGTAACACTGAAGCTTTCTTT. It encodes CASSLYTLGGNTEAFF.

This clone occurred a few times. The genes are TRBV7-2 and TRBJ1-2; 9 bases are shared with TRBD1. Unmatched junction bases numbered 3, after V lost 1 base and J lost 3 bases. The CDR3 runs 15 residues. Germline CDR1 and CDR2: SGHTA and FQGNSA. The CDR3 DNA follows: TGTGCCAGCAGCTTAGTGACAGGGGGGGACTATGGCTACACCTTC. Its translation: CASSLVTGGDYGYTF.

This sequence joins TRBV19 and TRBJ1-1, with 7 bases aligning to TRBD1. The CDR3 has 14 residues. Germline assignment: CDR1 LNHDA and CDR2 SQIVND (reference sequence). V trimming: 8 bases; J trimming: 2 bases; junction bases outside the gene matches: 8. The CDR3 sequence is CASDEGAVNTEAFF. The CDR3 DNA reads as TGTGCCAGTGACGAGGGGGCGGTCAACACTGAAGCTTTCTTT.

The chain links TRBV30 to TRBJ2-7; D possibly corresponds to TRBD1 (6 bases). In germline, CDR1 is GTSNPN, CDR2 SVGIG (reference sequence). The CDR3 loop spans 17 amino acids. The germline V and J ends were trimmed by 3 bases and 0 bases, with 21 bases remaining between them. In DNA form, the CDR3 reads TGTGCCTGGAGCGTAGGGCTCCCGGACAGAGACTCCTACGAGCAGTACTTC. It codes for CAWSVGLPDRDSYEQYF.

The gene calls are TRBV28 and TRBJ1-6; the D gene is possibly TRBD1 (6 bases). CDR3 length: 16 amino acids. The germline V gene has CDR1 MDHEN and CDR2 SYDVKM. V dropped 4 bases and J dropped 4 bases, with 14 bases sitting between them. For the CDR3, the DNA is TGTGCCAGCAGTTCTACGACAGGTCGTTATAATTCACCCCTCCACTTT. As protein: CASSSTTGRYNSPLHF. The full variable domain, rest sourced from reference TRBV28 and TRBJ1-6, is DVKVTQSSRYLVKRTGEKVFLECVQDMDHENMFWYRQDPGLGLRLIYFSYDVKMKEKGDIPEGYSVSREKKERFSLILESASTNQTSMYLCASSSTTGRYNSPLHFGNGTRLTVT.

This chain uses TRBV2 with TRBJ2-1; 10 nucleotides align to TRBD2. V shed 3 bases and J 10 bases; nucleotides not matched to a gene: 9. The CDR3 loop spans 15 amino acids. In germline, CDR1 is SNHLY, CDR2 FYNNEI. The CDR3 DNA reads as TGTGCCAGCAGTGAGCGGGCTAGCGGGGGCGGGGAGCAGTTCTTC. This codes for CASSERASGGGEQFF.

The chain has TRBV28 and TRBJ1-5; a weak D match, TRBD1 (5 bases). The CDR3 totals 12 residues. Germline CDR1 reads MDHEN; CDR2 reads SYDVKM. With 10 bases removed from V and 6 bases from J, the gap between germline ends came to 13 bases. CDR3 sequence: CATMRGIQPQHF. The CDR3 coding sequence is TGTGCCACTATGCGGGGGATTCAGCCCCAGCATTTT.

DNA for the CDR3: TGTGCCAGCTCACCACTGGGGCAGGGTGGCCAGCATTTT. It translates to CASSPLGQGGQHF. The J gene is TRBJ1-5, the V gene TRBV18, with a possible D match to TRBD1 (5 bases). The V end lost 1 base, the J end lost 12 bases, and 13 bases lay between the germline ends. CDR3 length: 13 residues. The germline CDR1 and CDR2 sequences are KGHSH and LQKENI.

This chain links TRBV28 with TRBJ1-2; TRBD1 aligns across 12 bases. CDR1 MDHEN and CDR2 SYDVKM come from the germline V gene. With 8 bases clipped from V and 7 bases from J, the junction kept 5 bases outside the gene matches. The CDR3 is made up of 13 amino acids. The CDR3 nucleotides read TGTGCCAGCGGGACAGGGGGCTCCTCTGGCTACACCTTC. This codes for CASGTGGSSGYTF.

V is TRBV28 and J is TRBJ1-1, with 7 bases aligning to TRBD1. CDR1 MDHEN and CDR2 SYDVKM come from the germline V gene. The CDR3 sequence is 12 residues long. Trimming removed 7 bases from V and 6 bases from J; junction bases left unmatched: 5. CDR3 residues: CASKKGAPEAFF. DNA of the CDR3: TGTGCCAGCAAGAAGGGGGCACCTGAAGCTTTCTTT.

V and J are TRBV19 and TRBJ1-2; a weak D match, TRBD1 (6 bases). The ends were cut back, 7 bases at V and 7 bases at J, with 19 bases in the middle. CDR1 is LNHDA and CDR2 is SQIVND in the germline V gene (reference sequence). The CDR3 has 14 amino acids. CDR3 sequence reads: CASTSDRSPGGYTF. The DNA of the CDR3 is TGTGCCAGTACCTCCGACAGGTCCCCAGGTGGCTACACCTTC.

The CDR3 is CASSSEGQETQYF. The CDR3 nucleotides are TGCGCCAGCAGCTCTGAGGGCCAAGAGACCCAGTACTTC. The chain employs TRBV5-1 and TRBJ2-5; tentatively, D is TRBD2 (5 bases). From germline, CDR1 is SGHRS and CDR2 YFSETQ. The CDR3 length is 13 residues. Trimming shortened V by 3 bases and J by 1 base, and 7 bases separated the two germline ends.

This chain uses TRBV28 with TRBJ2-1, with 12 bases identical to TRBD2. From germline, CDR1 is MDHEN and CDR2 SYDVKM. Trimming removed 10 bases from V and 6 bases from J; junction bases left unmatched: 7. This CDR3 comprises 14 residues. The CDR3 DNA reads TGTGCCATCCTGACTAGCGGGAGTAGCAATGAGCAGTTCTTC. It specifies CAILTSGSSNEQFF.

This clone has just one count. The chain has TRBV27 and TRBJ2-3; possible D gene TRBD1, 5 bases. The CDR3 spans 15 residues. The germline V and J ends were trimmed by 5 bases and 0 bases, with 12 bases remaining between them. In germline, CDR1 is MNHEY, CDR2 SMNVEV (reference sequence). The chain's CDR3 is CASSHRRTSTDTQYF. The CDR3 DNA follows: TGTGCCAGCAGTCACAGACGGACAAGCACAGATACGCAGTATTTT.

CDR3 sequence (DNA): TGCGCCAGCAGCCGAGCGCCGGGTGCACTCACAGATACGCAGTATTTT. Encoded protein: CASSRAPGALTDTQYF. The V and J genes are TRBV4-1 and TRBJ2-3, with unresolved D. The CDR3 length is 16 residues. CDR1 is MGHRA, CDR2 YSYEKL, per germline. V gave up 4 bases and J gave up 2 bases, with 16 bases separating them.

This clone showed up just once. The chain uses TRBV7-3 and TRBJ2-1; the match to TRBD2 covers 11 bases. CDR3 length: 16 residues. V gave up 5 bases and J gave up 6 bases; unmatched junction bases: 9. CDR1 and CDR2 (germline): SGHTA, FQGTGA. Written as DNA, the CDR3 is TGTGCCAGCAGCCCCGTTCCGGGACTAGCGGTCAATGAGCAGTTCTTC. Its translation: CASSPVPGLAVNEQFF.

The genes are TRBV5-1 and TRBJ2-2; tentatively, D is TRBD2 (6 bases). V was trimmed by 3 bases and J by 3 bases, leaving 18 bases between them. The germline gives CDR1 SGHRS, CDR2 YFSETQ. The CDR3 sequence is 17 residues long. The CDR3 here is CASSSRNSGEYTGELFF. In DNA, the CDR3 is TGCGCCAGCAGCTCCCGAAATAGCGGAGAATACACCGGGGAGCTGTTTTTT.